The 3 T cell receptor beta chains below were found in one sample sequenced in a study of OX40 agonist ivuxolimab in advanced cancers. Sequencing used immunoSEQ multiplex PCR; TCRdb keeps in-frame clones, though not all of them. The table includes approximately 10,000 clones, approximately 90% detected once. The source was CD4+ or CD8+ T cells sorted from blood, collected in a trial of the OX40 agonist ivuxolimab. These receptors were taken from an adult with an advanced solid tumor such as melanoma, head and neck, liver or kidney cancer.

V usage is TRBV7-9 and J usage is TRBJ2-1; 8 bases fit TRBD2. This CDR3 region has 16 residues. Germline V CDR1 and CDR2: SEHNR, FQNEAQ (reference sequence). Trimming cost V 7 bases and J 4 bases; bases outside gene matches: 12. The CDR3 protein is CASTLIGLAGYNEQFF. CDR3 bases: TGTGCCAGCACCCTCATTGGGCTAGCGGGTTACAATGAGCAGTTCTTC.

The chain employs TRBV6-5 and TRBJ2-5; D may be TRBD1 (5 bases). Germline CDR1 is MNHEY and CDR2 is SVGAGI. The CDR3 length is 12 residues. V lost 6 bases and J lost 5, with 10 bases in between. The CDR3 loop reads CASRGVSETQYF. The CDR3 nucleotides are TGTGCCAGCAGAGGGGTTTCGGAGACCCAGTACTTC.

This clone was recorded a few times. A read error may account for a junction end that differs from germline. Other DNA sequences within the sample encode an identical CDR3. CDR3 sequence: CASSQDFSGYEQYF. Written as DNA, the CDR3 is TGCGCCAGCAGCCAAGATTTTTCCGGTTACGAGCAGTACTTC. V usage is TRBV5-4 and J usage is TRBJ2-7; the D is unclear. CDR3 length equals 14 residues. Germline V gives CDR1 SGHNT, CDR2 YYREEE (reference sequence).